This TCR beta chain is drawn from a study of tumor and adjacent non-tumor tissue in lung cancer. Study-level results: In normal lung, the top 100 clones were significantly more dominant than in tumor. Shorter survival was associated with higher TCR diversity in tumors.

No cell sorting was done before RNA was extracted from the tissue. This non-tumor lung sample came from over 3 cm beyond the tumor edge. V was cut by 2 bases and J by 7 bases, with 18 bases left in between. The CDR3 runs 16 residues. Germline values: CDR1 MNHEY, CDR2 SVGAGI. Three rounds of nested PCR, following a modified ARM-PCR protocol, produced the TCRbeta library. TCRdb reprocessed the multiplex PCR reads with MiXCR, giving one entry per CDR3 protein. The table has 80,000 to 100,000 distinct CDR3 sequences, 80% seen once. As concerns this clonotype: The antigen is undetermined.

The sample taken for sequencing was distant non-tumor lung tissue. This TCR came from a man in his 60s with small cell lung cancer. J is TRBJ2-1 and V is TRBV6-5; the D gene is possibly TRBD2 (5 bases). The CDR3 loop reads CASSYTSSRRGNEQFF. The CDR3, as DNA: TGTGCCAGCAGTTACACCTCTAGCAGGAGAGGTAATGAGCAGTTCTTC.